These T cell receptor beta chains were read from a single sample in a study of T cell responses to AZD1222 COVID-19 vaccine. Here immunoSEQ multiplex PCR was the method, and the copy in TCRdb shows in-frame clones only, minus some. Of about 120,000 clones detected, roughly nine tenths appear once; the ten largest clones hold around 3.3%. The sample consisted of peripheral blood, taken on day 0 of AZD1222 vaccination. Every receptor here comes from an adult in good health. Both conserved end residues are part of each CDR3. The D gene is left open where the match is weak.

v_call | d_call | cdr3_aa
TRBV5-1 | - | CASSGSGTDNEKLFF
TRBV2 | - | CASRRRAGDSGANVLTF
TRBV19 | - | CASSIGFDRISNQPQHF
TRBV28 | TRBD1 | CASSFTYRGRTYEQYF
TRBV3-1/TRBV3-2 | - | CASSPTGLSNQPQHF
TRBV12-3/TRBV12-4 | - | CATSSRFTYEQYF
TRBV7-2 | - | CASSTQTGADQPQHF
TRBV25-1 | - | CASSELGRSTDTQYF
TRBV18 | - | CASSPAAQNTEAFF
TRBV20-1 | - | CSTGRGEQFF